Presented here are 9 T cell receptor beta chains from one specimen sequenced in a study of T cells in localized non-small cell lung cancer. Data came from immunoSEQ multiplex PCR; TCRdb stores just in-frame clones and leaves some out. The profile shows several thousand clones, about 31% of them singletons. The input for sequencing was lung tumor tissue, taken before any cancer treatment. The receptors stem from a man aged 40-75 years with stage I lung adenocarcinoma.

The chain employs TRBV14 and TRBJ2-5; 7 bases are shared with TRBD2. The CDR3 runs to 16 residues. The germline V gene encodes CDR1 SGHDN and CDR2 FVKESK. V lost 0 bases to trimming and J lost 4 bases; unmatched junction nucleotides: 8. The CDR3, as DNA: TGTGCCAGCAGCCAAGAATTGGGAGGACTAGGAGAGACCCAGTACTTC. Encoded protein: CASSQELGGLGETQYF.

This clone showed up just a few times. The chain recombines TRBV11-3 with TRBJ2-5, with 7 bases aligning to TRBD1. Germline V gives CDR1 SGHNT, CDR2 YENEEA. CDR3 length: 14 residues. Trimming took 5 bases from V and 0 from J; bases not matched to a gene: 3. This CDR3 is CASSHRGYQETQYF. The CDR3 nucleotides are TGTGCCAGCAGCCACAGGGGATACCAAGAGACCCAGTACTTC.

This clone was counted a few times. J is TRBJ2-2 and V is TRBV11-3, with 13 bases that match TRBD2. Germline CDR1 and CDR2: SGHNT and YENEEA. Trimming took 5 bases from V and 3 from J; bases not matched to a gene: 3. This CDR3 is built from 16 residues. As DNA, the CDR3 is TGTGCCAGCAGCCCAGGACTAGCGGGGGACACCGGGGAGCTGTTTTTT. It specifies CASSPGLAGDTGELFF.

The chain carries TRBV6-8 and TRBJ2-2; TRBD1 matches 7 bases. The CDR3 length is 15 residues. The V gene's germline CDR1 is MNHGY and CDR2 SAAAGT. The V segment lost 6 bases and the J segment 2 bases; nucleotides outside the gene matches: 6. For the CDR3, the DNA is TGTGCCAGCAGATCCGGGACAGCAAACACCGGGGAGCTGTTTTTT. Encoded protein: CASRSGTANTGELFF.

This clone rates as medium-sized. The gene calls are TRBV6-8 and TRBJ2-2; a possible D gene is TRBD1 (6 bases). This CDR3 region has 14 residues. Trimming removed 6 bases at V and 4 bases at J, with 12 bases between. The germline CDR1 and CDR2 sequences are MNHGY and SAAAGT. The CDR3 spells CASRSYRATGELFF. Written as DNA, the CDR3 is TGTGCCAGCAGATCCTACAGGGCCACCGGGGAGCTGTTTTTT.

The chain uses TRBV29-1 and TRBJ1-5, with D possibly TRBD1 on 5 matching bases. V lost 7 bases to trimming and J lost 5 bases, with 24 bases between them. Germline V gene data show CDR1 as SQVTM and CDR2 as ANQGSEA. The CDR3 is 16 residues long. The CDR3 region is CSGGTLRVVGYQPQHF. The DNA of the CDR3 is TGCAGCGGTGGGACTCTCAGGGTAGTGGGCTATCAGCCCCAGCATTTT.

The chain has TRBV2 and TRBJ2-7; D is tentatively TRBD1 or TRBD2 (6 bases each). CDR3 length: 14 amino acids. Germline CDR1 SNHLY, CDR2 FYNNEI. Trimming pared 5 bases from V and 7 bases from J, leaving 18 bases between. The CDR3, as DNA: TGTGCCAGCAGTTTACGACAGGCGGCGGGGGAGCAGTACTTC. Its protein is CASSLRQAAGEQYF. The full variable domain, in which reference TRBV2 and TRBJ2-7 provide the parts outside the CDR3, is EPEVTQTPSHQVTQMGQEVILRCVPISNHLYFYWYRQILGQKVEFLVSFYNNEISEKSEIFDDQFSVERPDGSNFTLKIRSTKLEDSAMYFCASSLRQAAGEQYFGPGTRLTVT.

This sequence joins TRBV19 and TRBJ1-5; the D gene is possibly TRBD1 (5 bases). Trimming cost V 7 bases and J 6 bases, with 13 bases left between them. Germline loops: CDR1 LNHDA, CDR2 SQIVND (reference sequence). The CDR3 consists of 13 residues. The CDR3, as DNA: TGTGCCAGTACCCAATACGGGGGTCAGCCCCAGCATTTT. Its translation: CASTQYGGQPQHF.

The CDR3 nucleotides are TGTGCCAGCAGTCCTATTAACACCGGGGAGCTGTTTTTT. This translates into CASSPINTGELFF. V gene TRBV6-8 combines with J gene TRBJ2-2; D gene uncertain. CDR3 length equals 13 residues. Germline assignment: CDR1 MNHGY and CDR2 SAAAGT. The V end lost 5 bases, the J end lost 2 bases, and 6 bases lay between the germline ends.